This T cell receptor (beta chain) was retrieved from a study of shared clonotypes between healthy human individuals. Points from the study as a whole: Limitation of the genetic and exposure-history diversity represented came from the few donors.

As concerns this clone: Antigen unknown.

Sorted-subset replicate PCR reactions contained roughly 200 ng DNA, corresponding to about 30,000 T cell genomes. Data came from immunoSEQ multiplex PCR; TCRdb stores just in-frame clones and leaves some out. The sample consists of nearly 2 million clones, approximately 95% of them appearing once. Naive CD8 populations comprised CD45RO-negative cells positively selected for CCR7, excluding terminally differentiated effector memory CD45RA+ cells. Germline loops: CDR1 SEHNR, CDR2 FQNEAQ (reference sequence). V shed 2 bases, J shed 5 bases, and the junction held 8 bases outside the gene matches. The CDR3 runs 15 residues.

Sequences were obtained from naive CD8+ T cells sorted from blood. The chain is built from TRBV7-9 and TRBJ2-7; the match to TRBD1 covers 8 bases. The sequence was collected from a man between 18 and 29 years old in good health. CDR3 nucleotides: TGTGCCAGCAGCTTACGGACAGGGAGAGAGAACGAGCAGTACTTC. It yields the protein CASSLRTGRENEQYF.